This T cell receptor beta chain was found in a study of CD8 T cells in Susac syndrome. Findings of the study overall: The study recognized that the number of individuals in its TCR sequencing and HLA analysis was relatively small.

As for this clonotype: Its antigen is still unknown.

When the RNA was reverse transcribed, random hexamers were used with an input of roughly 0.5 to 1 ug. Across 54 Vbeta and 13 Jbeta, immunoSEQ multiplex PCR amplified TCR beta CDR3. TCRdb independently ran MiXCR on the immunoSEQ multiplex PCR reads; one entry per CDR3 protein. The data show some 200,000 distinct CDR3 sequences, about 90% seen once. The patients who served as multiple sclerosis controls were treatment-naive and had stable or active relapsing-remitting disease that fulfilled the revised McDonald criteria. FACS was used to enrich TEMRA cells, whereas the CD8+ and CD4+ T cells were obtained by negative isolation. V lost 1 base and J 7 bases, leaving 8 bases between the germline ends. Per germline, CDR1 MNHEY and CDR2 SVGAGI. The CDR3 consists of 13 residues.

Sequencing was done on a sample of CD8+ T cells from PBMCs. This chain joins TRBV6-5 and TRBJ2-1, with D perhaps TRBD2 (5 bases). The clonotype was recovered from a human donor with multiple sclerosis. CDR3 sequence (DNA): TGTGCCAGCAGTTACTTCGGGGAGAATGAGCAGTTCTTC. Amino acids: CASSYFGENEQFF.